One and the same sample provided the 27 T cell receptor beta chains below, sequenced in a study of T cells in localized non-small cell lung cancer. Data came from immunoSEQ multiplex PCR; TCRdb stores just in-frame clones and leaves some out. Among around 7,200 clones listed, over 85% were seen once. The sample in question was peripheral blood, obtained before any cancer treatment. Every receptor here comes from a woman between 40 and 69 years old with stage I lung adenocarcinoma.

The genes are TRBV6-5 and TRBJ2-3; tentative D call: TRBD1 (5 bases). Looked up from germline, CDR1 is MNHEY and CDR2 is SVGAGI. The CDR3 is made up of 15 amino acids. The ends were cut back, 7 bases at V and 2 bases at J, with 16 bases in the middle. The CDR3 region has the DNA TGTGCCAGCACCCAAAATCAGGGTTCCACAGATACGCAGTATTTT. This sequence encodes CASTQNQGSTDTQYF.

The J gene is TRBJ2-5, the V gene TRBV19; weak D call: TRBD2 (5 bases). Germline V gives CDR1 LNHDA, CDR2 SQIVND (reference sequence). This CDR3 is built from 11 residues. Trimming took 5 bases from V and 7 from J, leaving 8 bases between them. The CDR3 nucleotides read TGTGCCAGTAGTGAACGGGGGACCCAGTACTTC. This codes for CASSERGTQYF. Together with reference TRBV19 and TRBJ2-5, the CDR3 gives the full variable domain: DGGITQSPKYLFRKEGQNVTLSCEQNLNHDAMYWYRQDPGQGLRLIYYSQIVNDFQKGDIAEGYSVSREKKESFPLTVTSAQKNPTAFYLCASSERGTQYFGPGTRLLVL.

A single count supports this clone. The rearrangement joins TRBV5-6 to TRBJ1-5; tentative D call: TRBD1 (5 bases). The ends were cut back, 4 bases at V and 11 bases at J, with 16 bases in the middle. Germline CDR1 is SGHDT and CDR2 is YYEEEE. This CDR3 contains 13 residues. In DNA, the CDR3 is TGTGCCAGCAGCGGGGACGCCAATGCGTCCCAGCATTTT. It is translated as CASSGDANASQHF.

The rearrangement uses TRBV30 and TRBJ2-5; D remains unclear. Trimming left V 4 bases short and J 0 bases short, with 9 bases between. The germline V gene encodes CDR1 GTSNPN and CDR2 SVGIG (reference sequence). There are 13 residues in the CDR3. The CDR3 nucleotides are TGTGCCTGGAAGGCGGCAAACCAAGAGACCCAGTACTTC. Amino acids: CAWKAANQETQYF.

This clone showed up just a few times. The chain joins TRBV19 to TRBJ1-2, with D possibly matching TRBD1 (6 bases). Germline V gives CDR1 LNHDA, CDR2 SQIVND (reference sequence). This CDR3 region has 15 residues. Trimming took off 9 bases at V and 2 bases at J, with 19 bases between the two ends. The CDR3 protein is CASRTAEPVNYGYTF. The CDR3 region has the DNA TGTGCCAGCAGGACAGCGGAACCCGTAAACTATGGCTACACCTTC.

This chain connects TRBV6-1 to TRBJ1-2; the D gene is possibly TRBD1 (5 bases). Germline V gene data show CDR1 as MNHNS and CDR2 as SASEGT. This CDR3 contains 16 residues. Trimming took 2 bases from V and 4 from J, leaving 17 bases between them. CDR3 DNA: TGTGCCAGCAGTGAATTCGCAGGGCCAAACAGCTATGGCTACACCTTC. This translates into CASSEFAGPNSYGYTF.

This clone was detected once. This sequence joins TRBV5-1 and TRBJ2-5; 10 bases fit TRBD2. CDR3 size: 15 residues. V was pared by 2 bases and J by 3 bases, with 4 bases of the junction left unmatched. CDR1 is SGHRS and CDR2 is YFSETQ in the germline V gene. The CDR3 DNA sequence: TGCGCCAGCAGCTTCTTCCTAGCGGGAGAAGAGACCCAGTACTTC. Translated: CASSFFLAGEETQYF.

The J gene is TRBJ2-1, the V gene TRBV9; D is perhaps TRBD1 (6 bases). The V gene's germline CDR1 is SGDLS and CDR2 YYNGEE. Trimming shortened V by 0 bases and J by 4 bases, and 11 bases separated the two germline ends. The CDR3 is made up of 15 amino acids. The CDR3 nucleotides read TGTGCCAGCAGCGTAGTAGGGGGTTCATACAATGAGCAGTTCTTC. It yields the protein CASSVVGGSYNEQFF.

V gene TRBV5-1 combines with J gene TRBJ2-5, with D unclear. CDR3 length equals 15 residues. CDR1 SGHRS and CDR2 YFSETQ come from the germline V gene. Trimming removed 1 base at V and 2 bases at J, with 12 bases between. Written as DNA, the CDR3 is TGCGCCAGCAGCTTGTGGCGAGCGCCGCAAGAGACCCAGTACTTC. It encodes CASSLWRAPQETQYF.

V gene TRBV5-1 combines with J gene TRBJ1-1; 7 nucleotides align to TRBD1. CDR1 is SGHRS and CDR2 is YFSETQ in the germline V gene. J was trimmed by 6 bases and V by 0 bases; bases with no gene match: 11. This CDR3 comprises 16 residues. In DNA form, the CDR3 reads TGCGCCAGCAGCTTGGGGACCGGACAGGTTGGGGCTGAAGCTTTCTTT. This sequence encodes CASSLGTGQVGAEAFF.

This chain links TRBV7-9 with TRBJ1-2; D ambiguous. CDR1 SEHNR and CDR2 FQNEAQ come from the germline V gene (reference sequence). The CDR3 is 14 amino acids. Deletions cut 0 bases from V and 2 bases from J, with 7 bases between. The CDR3 is CASSLAFGNYGYTF. Here the CDR3 DNA reads TGTGCCAGCAGCTTAGCGTTTGGAAACTATGGCTACACCTTC.

This clone was counted a single time. V and J are TRBV19 and TRBJ2-3; 7 nucleotides line up with TRBD2. The length of the CDR3 is 14 residues. The trim removed 7 bases at V and 0 bases at J, leaving 4 bases unmatched. Germline CDR1 LNHDA, CDR2 SQIVND (reference sequence). CDR3 nucleotides: TGTGCCAGTACGCTAGCGGTTAGCACAGATACGCAGTATTTT. It yields the protein CASTLAVSTDTQYF.

V and J are TRBV27 and TRBJ2-7; the match to TRBD1 covers 7 bases. The length of the CDR3 is 13 residues. The germline gives CDR1 MNHEY, CDR2 SMNVEV (reference sequence). V dropped 6 bases and J dropped 6; count of bases not matched to a gene: 8. DNA for the CDR3: TGTGCCAGCAGGAGACAGGGACGAGGCGAGCAGTACTTC. Translation gives CASRRQGRGEQYF.

The chain combines TRBV11-2 with TRBJ2-2, with D possibly being TRBD2 (5 bases). The germline gives CDR1 SGHAT, CDR2 FQNNGV. Trimming left V 0 bases short and J 4 bases short, with 6 bases between. The CDR3 consists of 14 residues. The CDR3 DNA follows: TGTGCCAGCAGCTTAGATCGGGGCACCGGGGAGCTGTTTTTT. Translated: CASSLDRGTGELFF. The whole variable domain, filled in from reference TRBV11-2 and TRBJ2-2, reads EAGVAQSPRYKIIEKRQSVAFWCNPISGHATLYWYQQILGQGPKLLIQFQNNGVVDDSQLPKDRFSAERLKGVDSTLKIQPAKLEDSAVYLCASSLDRGTGELFFGEGSRLTVL.

The chain joins TRBV6-4 to TRBJ2-2; tentatively, D is TRBD1 (6 bases). Per the germline V gene, CDR1 is MRHNA and CDR2 is SNTAGT. The V end lost 2 bases, the J end lost 6 bases, and 10 bases lay between the germline ends. CDR3 length: 14 amino acids. CDR3 region: CASSDNRAPGELFF. For the CDR3, the DNA is TGTGCCAGCAGTGACAACAGGGCCCCCGGGGAGCTGTTTTTT.

The V and J genes are TRBV27 and TRBJ2-7, with D perhaps matching TRBD1 (5 bases). Looked up from germline, CDR1 is MNHEY and CDR2 is SMNVEV (reference sequence). Trimming shortened V by 4 bases and J by 6 bases, and 13 bases separated the two germline ends. This CDR3 is 13 amino acids long. In nucleotides, the CDR3 is TGTGCCAGCAGTTCGGGCAGGGCAGGCGAGCAGTACTTC. It is translated as CASSSGRAGEQYF.

The V and J genes are TRBV5-1 and TRBJ2-3, with D perhaps TRBD2 (5 bases). Germline assignment: CDR1 SGHRS and CDR2 YFSETQ. The CDR3 is made up of 16 amino acids. V shed 0 bases and J shed 2 bases, with 13 bases lying between them. The CDR3 nucleotides are TGCGCCAGCAGCTTGGGGGCAGGAGGATTCACAGATACGCAGTATTTT. It is translated as CASSLGAGGFTDTQYF.

V and J are TRBV6-5 and TRBJ2-1, with D unclear. V was clipped by 4 bases and J by 5 bases, with 9 bases between them. The germline CDR1 and CDR2 sequences are MNHEY and SVGAGI. The CDR3 runs to 13 residues. CDR3 in DNA: TGTGCCAGCAGTTTCAGGCTGAACAATGAGCAGTTCTTC. Its translation: CASSFRLNNEQFF.

The chain is built from TRBV6-1 and TRBJ2-3; 7 nucleotides agree with TRBD1. The CDR3 is made up of 14 amino acids. Per the germline V gene, CDR1 is MNHNS and CDR2 is SASEGT. The V and J ends lost 7 bases and 3 bases, in that order; junction bases with no gene match: 7. The DNA for the CDR3 is TGTGCCAGCACGGCAGGGGGACGTACAGATACGCAGTATTTT. This gives the protein CASTAGGRTDTQYF.

CDR3: CASSLAPETQYF. CDR3 nucleotide sequence: TGCGCCAGCAGCTTGGCCCCCGAGACCCAGTACTTC. The chain links TRBV5-1 to TRBJ2-5; D call uncertain. The CDR3 contains 12 residues. Trimming removed 0 bases from V and 5 bases from J, with 5 bases in between. CDR1 is SGHRS, CDR2 YFSETQ, per germline.

The CDR3 sequence: CASSGDSYSGNTIYF. CDR3 in DNA: TGTGCCAGCAGCGGGGACTCATACTCTGGAAACACCATATATTTT. The chain combines TRBV5-5 with TRBJ1-3; weak D call: TRBD1 (5 bases). Per germline, CDR1 SGHKS and CDR2 YYEKEE (reference sequence). Trimming pared 4 bases from V and 0 bases from J, leaving 11 bases between. The length of the CDR3 is 15 residues.

The chain has TRBV7-9 and TRBJ1-1; D is unresolved. This CDR3 region has 13 residues. Germline V gene lookup returns CDR1 SEHNR and CDR2 FQNEAQ (reference sequence). The ends were cut back, 2 bases at V and 13 bases at J, with 17 bases in the middle. For the CDR3, the DNA is TGTGCCAGCAGCTTATTGCCTCCCACTGGTGGTTTCTTT. This encodes CASSLLPPTGGFF.

The V call is TRBV14, the J call TRBJ1-2, with D unresolved. V was cut by 4 bases and J by 7 bases, with 13 bases left in between. The CDR3 has 13 residues. The germline V gene encodes CDR1 SGHDN and CDR2 FVKESK. Here the CDR3 reads CASSPREGTGYTF. CDR3 bases: TGTGCCAGCAGCCCCCGGGAGGGAACTGGCTACACCTTC. Looking up the rest from reference TRBV14 and TRBJ1-2 gives the full variable domain: EAGVTQFPSHSVIEKGQTVTLRCDPISGHDNLYWYRRVMGKEIKFLLHFVKESKQDESGMPNNRFLAERTGGTYSTLKVQPAELEDSGVYFCASSPREGTGYTFGSGTRLTVV.

This sequence joins TRBV5-6 and TRBJ2-7; D is unresolved. The V end was cut by 2 bases, the J end by 0 bases, with 9 bases between. CDR3 length equals 14 residues. CDR1 and CDR2 (germline): SGHDT, YYEEEE. The CDR3 nucleotides are TGTGCCAGCAGCTTACGATTCAGCTCCTACGAGCAGTACTTC. Residues: CASSLRFSSYEQYF.

The chain uses TRBV12-5 and TRBJ2-3, with D tentatively TRBD2 (6 bases). Deletions cut 5 bases from V and 0 bases from J, with 12 bases between. CDR3 size: 15 residues. Germline lookup yields CDR1 LGHNT and CDR2 FRNRAP. The CDR3 sequence is CASGPGLTSTDTQYF. The CDR3, as DNA: TGTGCTAGTGGTCCTGGACTAACTAGCACAGATACGCAGTATTTT.

The chain couples TRBV11-2 to TRBJ2-5; 9 nucleotides align to TRBD2. Germline-derived CDR1 and CDR2 are SGHAT and FQNNGV. This CDR3 region has 15 residues. After removal of 4 bases from V and 5 bases from J, the junction contained 8 bases not matched to a gene. The chain's CDR3 is CASSSAGGPYETQYF. CDR3 sequence (DNA): TGTGCCAGCAGCTCGGCGGGGGGGCCCTACGAGACCCAGTACTTC.

This clone came up once. This chain joins TRBV6-5 and TRBJ1-4; D not resolved. V dropped 0 bases and J dropped 0 bases, with 8 bases sitting between them. The CDR3 sequence is 16 residues long. CDR1 and CDR2 (germline): MNHEY, SVGAGI. In DNA form, the CDR3 reads TGTGCCAGCAGTTACTCGAGAGCTTCAACTAATGAAAAACTGTTTTTT. It is translated as CASSYSRASTNEKLFF.